The rows below give T cell receptor beta chains drawn from one sample of a study of blood T cells in healthy people across ages. TCRdb reprocessed the 5' RACE reads via MiXCR and lists one record per CDR3 protein. The table has 540,000 or so distinct CDR3 sequences, roughly a quarter seen once; the top ten hold approximately 18%. The sequencing input was blood. The receptors shown here come from a woman between 65 and 79 years old in good health. CDR3s include the opening cysteine and the closing phenylalanine or tryptophan. The D gene is left open where the match is weak. Clone size is given for some rows only: seen once, a few or many times, or a class if the clone is expanded.

J gene	D gene	CDR3 length	V gene	clone size	CDR3 protein	CDR3 DNA
TRBJ1-4	.	15	TRBV20-1	few	CSARDRQLINEKLFF	TGCAGTGCTAGAGATAGACAGCTCATTAATGAAAAACTGTTTTTT
TRBJ2-1	.	14	TRBV19	few	CASSRQGRNNEQFF	TGTGCCAGTAGCAGGCAGGGAAGAAACAATGAGCAGTTCTTC
TRBJ2-5	TRBD1	15	TRBV6-5	few	CASSRTGGGGETQYF	TGTGCCAGCAGCCGGACAGGGGGAGGTGGGGAGACCCAGTACTTC
TRBJ2-7	.	15	TRBV6-1	.	CASSTTAAGPYEQYF	TGTGCCAGCAGTACAACCGCCGCAGGTCCCTACGAGCAGTACTTC
TRBJ2-2	.	16	TRBV27	.	CASRWGRTVNTGELFF	TGTGCCAGCAGATGGGGTAGGACAGTCAACACCGGGGAGCTGTTTTTT
TRBJ1-2	.	14	TRBV7-2	.	CASSPSGGIYGYTF	TGTGCCAGCAGCCCCTCGGGGGGTATCTATGGCTACACCTTC
TRBJ2-6	.	15	TRBV7-2	.	CASSSWGSGANVLTF	TGTGCCAGCAGCTCCTGGGGGTCTGGGGCCAACGTCCTGACTTTC
TRBJ2-4	.	15	TRBV21-1	.	CASSNPRGTKNIQYF	TGTGCCAGCAGCAACCCGCGGGGAACCAAAAACATTCAGTACTTC
TRBJ2-7	.	14	TRBV20-1	.	CSASGPGVLVEQYF	TGCAGTGCTAGTGGACCTGGCGTTCTGGTCGAGCAGTACTTC
TRBJ2-3	.	13	TRBV20-1	.	CSARVASTDTQYF	TGCAGTGCTAGAGTTGCCTCCACAGATACGCAGTATTTT
TRBJ2-1	TRBD2	14	TRBV12-3/TRBV12-4	.	CASGRTSGRNEQFF	TGTGCCAGCGGCCGGACTAGCGGGCGCAATGAGCAGTTCTTC
TRBJ2-4	.	14	TRBV6-5	few	CASSGSTAKNIQYF	TGTGCCAGCAGTGGTTCGACTGCCAAAAACATTCAGTACTTC
TRBJ1-5	TRBD1	14	TRBV20-1	few	CSAGRVTGVEPQHF	TGCAGTGCTGGGAGGGTAACAGGGGTCGAGCCCCAGCATTTT
TRBJ1-1	TRBD1	15	TRBV7-8	.	CASSSGQSAYTEAFF	TGTGCCAGCAGCTCGGGACAGTCAGCTTACACTGAAGCTTTCTTT
TRBJ2-1	TRBD2	14	TRBV6-5	.	CASRSGLAYNEQFF	TGTGCCAGCAGATCCGGACTAGCCTACAATGAGCAGTTCTTC
TRBJ2-5	.	15	TRBV4-2	.	CASSGRGGQQETQYF	TGTGCCAGCAGCGGGAGGGGGGGCCAACAAGAGACCCAGTACTTC
TRBJ2-1	TRBD2	16	TRBV6-2/TRBV6-3	.	CASSYLGGGASNEQFF	TGTGCCAGCAGTTATCTGGGCGGGGGGGCCTCCAATGAGCAGTTCTTC
TRBJ2-5	.	13	TRBV7-9	many	CASSLNGGETQYF	TGCGCCAGCAGCTTAAATGGTGGAGAGACCCAGTACTTC
TRBJ2-4	TRBD2	15	TRBV12-3/TRBV12-4	few	CASSTGLAGGNIQYF	TGTGCCAGCAGTACCGGACTAGCGGGGGGGAACATTCAGTACTTC
TRBJ2-3	.	16	TRBV12-3/TRBV12-4	few	CASSLGLTLSTDTQYF	TGTGCCAGCAGTTTGGGTCTAACCCTGAGCACAGATACGCAGTATTTT
TRBJ2-7	TRBD1	15	TRBV20-1	.	CSARNPQGAGYEQYF	TGCAGTGCTAGAAACCCACAGGGGGCAGGGTACGAGCAGTACTTC
TRBJ1-4	.	13	TRBV10-3	many	CAISDGSGEKLFF	TGTGCCATCAGTGATGGTTCGGGTGAAAAACTGTTTTTT
TRBJ2-7	.	13	TRBV19	.	CASSIRGKNEQYF	TGTGCCAGTAGTATTAGAGGAAAGAACGAGCAGTACTTC
TRBJ1-3	.	17	TRBV7-2	few	CASSFSSGRFSGNTIYF	TGTGCCAGCAGCTTCAGCTCGGGACGGTTCTCTGGAAACACCATATATTTT
TRBJ1-4	.	15	TRBV7-8	.	CASSWSRTRSEKLFF	TGTGCCAGCAGCTGGAGCAGAACGAGGTCGGAAAAACTGTTTTTT
TRBJ2-7	.	14	TRBV5-1	.	CASSLDVTDCEQYF	TGCGCCAGCAGCTTGGATGTTACTGACTGCGAGCAGTACTTC
TRBJ2-5	TRBD2	15	TRBV10-3	.	CAISPTSGGGETQYF	TGTGCCATCAGTCCGACTAGCGGGGGAGGAGAGACCCAGTACTTC
TRBJ2-5	.	14	TRBV10-3	few	CAIRSGGQKETQYF	TGTGCCATCAGGTCGGGGGGACAGAAGGAGACCCAGTACTTC
TRBJ2-4	TRBD1	14	TRBV6-1	few	CASSESGGKNIQYF	TGTGCCAGCAGTGAGTCAGGGGGCAAAAACATTCAGTACTTC
TRBJ2-5	.	11	TRBV20-1	few	CSASLRETQYF	TGCAGTGCTAGTCTCCGTGAGACCCAGTACTTC
TRBJ1-2	.	14	TRBV5-1	few	CASSIGGHNYGYTF	TGCGCCAGCAGCATTGGGGGACACAACTATGGCTACACCTTC
TRBJ1-5	.	15	TRBV3-1	few	CASSPMWGSNQPQHF	TGTGCCAGCAGCCCAATGTGGGGAAGCAATCAGCCCCAGCATTTT
TRBJ2-7	TRBD1	14	TRBV6-5	few	CASSSPTGKNEQYF	TGTGCCAGCAGTTCCCCGACAGGGAAGAACGAGCAGTACTTC
TRBJ2-5	TRBD1	16	TRBV6-6	few	CASSLVDRVGEGTQYF	TGTGCCAGCAGCCTAGTCGACAGGGTGGGAGAAGGGACCCAGTACTTC
TRBJ2-7	TRBD1	14	TRBV6-2/TRBV6-3	.	CASSYMQGAYEQYF	TGTGCCAGCAGTTACATGCAGGGGGCCTACGAGCAGTACTTC
TRBJ1-1	TRBD1	12	TRBV29-1	.	CSVLTGATEAFF	TGCAGCGTTCTTACAGGGGCAACTGAAGCTTTCTTT
TRBJ2-4	TRBD1	16	TRBV7-2	.	CASSQDRILAKNIQYF	TGTGCCAGCAGCCAGGACAGGATTTTAGCCAAAAACATTCAGTACTTC
TRBJ2-3	.	15	TRBV28	.	CAGLSSGVGLDTQYF	TGTGCCGGCTTATCCTCAGGGGTCGGATTAGATACGCAGTATTTT
TRBJ2-7	.	15	TRBV7-2	.	CASSLSVDVSYEQYF	TGTGCCAGCAGCTTAAGTGTGGACGTCTCCTACGAGCAGTACTTC
TRBJ2-1	.	14	TRBV20-1	few	CSARGLISYNEQFF	TGCAGTGCTAGGGGGTTAATCTCCTACAATGAGCAGTTCTTC
TRBJ1-3	.	16	TRBV7-9	few	CASSLAGSFSGNTIYF	TGTGCCAGCAGCTTAGCTGGCAGCTTCAGTGGAAACACCATATATTTT
TRBJ1-2	TRBD1	14	TRBV6-6	few	CASRSRDRNYGYTF	TGTGCCAGCAGATCCCGGGACAGGAACTATGGCTACACCTTC
TRBJ1-2	TRBD1	12	TRBV20-1	few	CSAQDRGPGYTF	TGCAGTGCCCAGGACAGGGGGCCTGGCTACACCTTC
TRBJ1-2	.	13	TRBV27	few	CASSRADPLGYTF	TGTGCCAGCAGCCGCGCAGACCCACTAGGCTACACCTTC